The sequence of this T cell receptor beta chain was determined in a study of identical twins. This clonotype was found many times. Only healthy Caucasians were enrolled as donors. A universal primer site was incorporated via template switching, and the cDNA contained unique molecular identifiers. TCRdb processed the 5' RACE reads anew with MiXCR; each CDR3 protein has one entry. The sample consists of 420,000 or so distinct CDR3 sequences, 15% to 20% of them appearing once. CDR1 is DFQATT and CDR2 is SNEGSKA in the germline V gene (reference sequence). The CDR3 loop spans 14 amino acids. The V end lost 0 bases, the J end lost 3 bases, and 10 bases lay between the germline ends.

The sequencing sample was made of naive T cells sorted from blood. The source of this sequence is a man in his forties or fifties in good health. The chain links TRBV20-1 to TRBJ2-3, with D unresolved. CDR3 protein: CSARDSSGTDTQYF. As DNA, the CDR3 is TGCAGTGCTAGAGATTCGTCTGGGACAGATACGCAGTATTTT.